This T cell receptor beta chain was found in a study of T cell responses to AZD1222 COVID-19 vaccine. A word on this clone: The antigen remains undetermined.

Trimming took 2 bases from V and 5 from J; bases not matched to a gene: 4. The CDR3 totals 15 residues. CDR1 and CDR2 (germline): MDHEN, SYDVKM. The assay was immunoSEQ multiplex PCR, and TCRdb's table has in-frame clones only and misses some. The sample lists 110,000 to 150,000 clones, approximately 90% occurring once. Whole-study findings and limits: At baseline, seropositivity was found in only 5 to 7 AZD1222 recipients. Donor demographics were predominantly white British with a female majority; clonal diversity may be underestimated.

The TCR comes from an adult in good health. Sequences were derived from peripheral blood, sampled on day 0 of AZD1222 vaccination. V gene TRBV28 combines with J gene TRBJ1-5; 9 bases fit TRBD1. CDR3 protein: CASSLPTGGDQPQHF. The CDR3 nucleotides read TGTGCCAGCAGTTTACCTACAGGGGGCGATCAGCCCCAGCATTTT.